Each of the 3 T cell receptor beta chains below was sequenced from the same sample in a study of blood T cell repertoires in COVID-19. Generated by immunoSEQ multiplex PCR, the TCRdb table keeps only in-frame clones and is missing some. The sample records approximately 110,000 clones, approximately 85% being singletons. What was sequenced was peripheral blood. These receptors were collected from a human donor in a cohort sampled during active COVID-19.

The chain is built from TRBV24-1 and TRBJ1-3; perhaps TRBD1 as D (6 bases). Germline values: CDR1 KGHDR, CDR2 SFDVKD. The CDR3 extends over 17 amino acids. The V gene lost 4 bases and the J gene lost 0 bases, with 15 bases spanning the gap. The CDR3 region is CATSEGQGPHSGNTIYF. CDR3 DNA: TGTGCCACCAGTGAGGGGCAGGGGCCCCACTCTGGAAACACCATATATTTT.

The chain carries TRBV7-3 and TRBJ1-2; possible D gene TRBD1, 6 bases. V dropped 8 bases and J dropped 4 bases, with 14 bases sitting between them. The CDR3 is 13 residues long. Germline CDR1 is SGHTA and CDR2 is FQGTGA. CDR3: CASGPGDLYGYTF. Here the CDR3 DNA reads TGTGCCAGCGGACCAGGGGACCTCTATGGCTACACCTTC.

The genes are TRBV7-2 and TRBJ1-2; unclear D gene. V was clipped by 1 base and J by 0 bases, with 6 bases between them. The CDR3 runs 14 residues. Germline CDR1 SGHTA, CDR2 FQGNSA. CDR3 protein: CASSLGGSNYGYTF. In nucleotides, the CDR3 is TGTGCCAGCAGCTTAGGAGGATCTAACTATGGCTACACCTTC.